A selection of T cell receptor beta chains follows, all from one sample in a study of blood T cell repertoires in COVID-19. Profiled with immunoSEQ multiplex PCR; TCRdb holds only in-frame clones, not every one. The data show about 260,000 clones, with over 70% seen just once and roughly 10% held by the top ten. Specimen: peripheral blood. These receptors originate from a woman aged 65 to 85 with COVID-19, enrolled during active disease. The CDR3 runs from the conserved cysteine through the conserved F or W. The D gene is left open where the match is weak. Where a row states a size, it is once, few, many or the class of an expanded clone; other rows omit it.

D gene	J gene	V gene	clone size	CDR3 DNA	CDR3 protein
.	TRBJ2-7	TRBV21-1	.	.	CASSKVAGGASYEQYF
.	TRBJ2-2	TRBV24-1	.	TGTGCCACCAGTGATTTGACAGGCCTGAACACCGGGGAGCTGTTTTTT	CATSDLTGLNTGELFF
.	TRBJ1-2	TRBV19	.	TGTGCCAGTAGTATGCGGAGTTCATATGGCTACACCTTC	CASSMRSSYGYTF
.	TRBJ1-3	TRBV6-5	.	TGTGCCACCCTCCGTTCTGGAAACACCATATATTTT	CATLRSGNTIYF
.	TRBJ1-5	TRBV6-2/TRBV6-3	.	TGTGCCAGCAGTTACTCGGGCGGGAATCAGCCCCAGCATTTT	CASSYSGGNQPQHF
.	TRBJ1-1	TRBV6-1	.	TGTGCCAGCAGTGAAATTGCAGGGTTCAACACTGAAGCTTTCTTT	CASSEIAGFNTEAFF
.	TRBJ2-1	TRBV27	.	TGTGCCAGCCTAAGAAACAGGGCTGAGAATGAGCAGTTCTTC	CASLRNRAENEQFF
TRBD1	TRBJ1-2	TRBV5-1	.	TGCGCCAGCAGCACTGGACAGGGCGCCAACACCTTC	CASSTGQGANTF
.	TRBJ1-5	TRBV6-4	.	TGTGCCAGCAGTGACTCAGGTGGAGGGCCAGATCAGCCCCAGCATTTT	CASSDSGGGPDQPQHF
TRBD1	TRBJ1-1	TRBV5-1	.	TGCGCCAGCAGCTTTGCCCTCGGGGACAGGGGGACTGAAGCTTTCTTT	CASSFALGDRGTEAFF
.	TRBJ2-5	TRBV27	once	TGTGCCAGCAGTTTAGTAGGGGATTCGGAGACCCAGTACTTC	CASSLVGDSETQYF
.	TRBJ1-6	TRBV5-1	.	TGCGCCAGCCGTACAGGGCCGGGGTATAATTCACCCCTCCACTTT	CASRTGPGYNSPLHF
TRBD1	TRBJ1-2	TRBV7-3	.	TGTGCCAGCAGCCAGGGACAGGGGTATGGCTACACCTTC	CASSQGQGYGYTF
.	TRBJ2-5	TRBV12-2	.	TGTGCAAGTCGCCTCAGACTTAGCGGTTACCAAGAGACCCAGTACTTC	CASRLRLSGYQETQYF
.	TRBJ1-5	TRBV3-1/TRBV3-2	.	TGTGCCAGCAGCCAAGATTTTGGGACAAATCAGCCCCAGCATTTT	CASSQDFGTNQPQHF
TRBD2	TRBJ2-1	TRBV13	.	TGTGCCAGCACCCCGCGCGTGGGAGGGGAGTACAATGAGCAGTTCTTC	CASTPRVGGEYNEQFF
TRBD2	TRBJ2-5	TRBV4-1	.	TGCGCCAGCAGCCTCACAGGACTAGCGGGAGGGCCGGGGACCCAGTACTTC	CASSLTGLAGGPGTQYF
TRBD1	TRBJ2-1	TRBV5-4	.	TGTGCCAGCAGCTTCGGACAGGGGGCCCACAATGAGCAGTTCTTC	CASSFGQGAHNEQFF
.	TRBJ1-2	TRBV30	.	TGTGCCTGGAGTTCGGACTATGGCTACACCTTC	CAWSSDYGYTF
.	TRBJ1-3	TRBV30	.	TGTGCCTGGAGTGAAGGAGGCCTTGGAAACACCATATATTTT	CAWSEGGLGNTIYF
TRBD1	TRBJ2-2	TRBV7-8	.	TGTGCCAGCAGCTTAGGAGGGACAGGGAACACCGGGGAGCTGTTTTTT	CASSLGGTGNTGELFF
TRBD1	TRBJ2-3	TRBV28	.	TGTGCCAGCAGGGTGACAGGGCCCACAGATACGCAGTATTTT	CASRVTGPTDTQYF
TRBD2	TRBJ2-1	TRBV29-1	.	TGCAGCGTTGAGGGAAAAGCGGGAGCCCCCTACAATGAGCAGTTCTTC	CSVEGKAGAPYNEQFF
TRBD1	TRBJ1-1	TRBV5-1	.	TGCGCCAGCGGACGGGACAGGGTCACTGAAGCTTTCTTT	CASGRDRVTEAFF
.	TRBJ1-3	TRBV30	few	TGTGCCTGGAGTGGTACAGCAGGAAACACCATATATTTT	CAWSGTAGNTIYF